Sequencing of this T cell receptor (beta chain) was carried out in a study of blood T cells in healthy people across ages (dated by TCRdb to between 2014 and 2017). For the wider study: In model experiments, template switching captured roughly one uniquely barcoded TCR beta cDNA molecule for every two T cells. Using deep sequencing normalized with unique cDNA molecular identifiers, the study measured how TCR beta repertoire diversity changes with age. Donors were grouped into four age groups: young (average 16 years), middle-aged (39), aged (about 60) and long-lived (around 80). Donors of different ages were randomly distributed across sequencing lanes to avoid experimental bias. For two donors (one aged 18 to 29 and one aged 80 or older), the study analyzed two additional independent replicas of 1 million unique cDNA reads from the same blood draw. Study-level results and caveats: Because the CMV infection status of the donors was unknown, age-related changes in expanded clonotypes may potentially have been confounded. Since profiling was done on bulk unsorted PBMCs, naive and antigen-experienced compartments could not be conclusively compared. Observed TCR beta diversity per million T cells fell roughly linearly with age, and a significant reduction was already apparent by age roughly 40. Compared with the aged group, more naive CD4+ T cells, fewer expanded clones and increased TCR diversity were shown by the long-lived group, suggesting age selection. The percentage of naive T cells measured by flow cytometry correlated strongly with observed TCR beta diversity. Estimates of total diversity from one million sequenced T cells were regarded as lower bounds and underestimates.

Receptor amplification or capture employed 5' RACE. TCRdb names Illumina HiSeq 2500 as the instrument used. A second PCR of about 7 to 12 cycles was run with a J-beta primer mix and a sample-barcoded 5' primer. A template-switch 5' adaptor carrying 12 random nucleotides introduced a unique molecular identifier onto each TCR beta cDNA molecule. Each sample yielded at least 2.5 million CDR3-containing paired-end reads. All of the RNA was converted into first-strand cDNA using the Mint cDNA synthesis kit, with a TRBC-specific oligonucleotide serving as the primer. Following uracil-DNA glycosylase treatment, a first 18-cycle PCR with universal primers M1SS and BC2_uni_R was performed on all cDNA. The paper's processing steps were these. For normalization, 1 million high-quality reads, each with a distinct molecular identifier, were randomly selected from each sample. Reads with shared molecular identifiers were discarded instead of being binned into consensus sequences. MiTCR, set to a Q25 quality threshold and the strictest error-elimination algorithm, was used for CDR3 identification, clonotype clustering and error correction. Lower-bound total TCR beta diversity was estimated with a nonparametric unseen species model using Euler transformation. TCRdb itself trimmed the public reads at Q25 with fastp, ran MiXCR and retained productive beta chains. Here each entry gathers all rows of one CDR3 protein and keeps the most common genes and DNA. In this record, the V and J calls reflect TCRdb's handling and not the investigators' own analysis. The sample yields 1.5 million to 2 million distinct CDR3 sequences; about 49% were counted once. Together, the top ten hold more than 2% of the sample.

Remarks on this clonotype: The antigen it binds to is not known. There are no base qualities to consult, and no much larger clone falls within one base.

The CDR3, cysteine through phenylalanine, is 16 amino acids long. Kept here is only the CDR3 DNA, which spans 48 bases and is read in frame from base 1. After removal of 0 bases from V and 3 bases from J, the junction retains 4 bases not matched to a gene. Per the germline V gene, SGHRS is the CDR1 and YFSETQ is the CDR2. The roughly 39 donors, aged roughly 6 to 95 years, were systemically healthy Caucasian individuals from Russia. Approximately 9 milliliters of peripheral blood were collected from each donor into EDTA-treated Vacutainer tubes. PBMCs were isolated by Ficoll-Paque density-gradient centrifugation, with at least 7 million obtained per sample. Trizol reagent was used to extract total RNA from PBMCs, with at least 5 micrograms per sample. Naive CD45RAhigh/CD27high T cell percentages were measured by flow cytometry on a PBMC aliquot from every donor.

This clonotype was obtained from a woman in her thirties or forties in good health. The chain is assembled from TRBV5-1 and TRBJ2-5, with 11 middle bases fitting TRBD2. Sequencing was performed on blood. The DNA reads TGCGCCAGCAGCTTGGTTCTAGCGGGGGGTGAAGAGACCCAGTACTTC. Translated, this gives CASSLVLAGGEETQYF.